The rows below give T cell receptor beta chains drawn from one sample of a study of radiotherapy plus CTLA-4 blockade in lung cancer. Sequencing was performed with immunoSEQ multiplex PCR; in TCRdb, only in-frame clones are kept and a portion is missing. The sample consists of some 34,000 clones, 55% to 75% of them appearing once. The sample was peripheral blood, taken from a patient treated with radiotherapy plus ipilimumab. All receptors come from a human donor with non-small cell lung cancer who had stable disease on radiotherapy plus ipilimumab. Both conserved end residues are part of each CDR3. The order of the fields is V gene, clone size, D gene, J gene, CDR3 DNA, CDR3 protein. A D gene is named only where the DNA matches it firmly. Expanded clones get a size class; other rows say once, few or many, or leave the size out.

v_call: TRBV5-1
clone_size: -
d_call: TRBD1
j_call: TRBJ2-7
cdr3_nt: TGCGCCAGCAGCTTGGGTGGGACAGGGGTAAAAGTGTACGAGCAGTACTTC
cdr3_aa: CASSLGGTGVKVYEQYF

v_call: TRBV9
clone_size: -
d_call: -
j_call: TRBJ2-1
cdr3_nt: TGTGCCAGCAGCGATCTTAATGAGCAGTTCTTC
cdr3_aa: CASSDLNEQFF

v_call: TRBV6-5
clone_size: -
d_call: -
j_call: TRBJ1-2
cdr3_nt: TGTGCCAGCAGTTACGAGGAGGACTATGGCTACACCTTC
cdr3_aa: CASSYEEDYGYTF

v_call: TRBV30
clone_size: many
d_call: TRBD1
j_call: TRBJ2-5
cdr3_nt: TGTGCCTGGAGGGCGGGGACAGGCCAACAAGAGACCCAGTACTTC
cdr3_aa: CAWRAGTGQQETQYF

v_call: TRBV9
clone_size: once
d_call: -
j_call: TRBJ2-3
cdr3_nt: TGTGCCAGCAGCGTAGACGCCCAGGGTACGCAGTATTTT
cdr3_aa: CASSVDAQGTQYF

v_call: TRBV10-1
clone_size: -
d_call: TRBD2
j_call: TRBJ2-5
cdr3_nt: TGCGCCAGCAGTGACCCCGGACTAGCGGGGGGTACTGGGACCCAGTACTTC
cdr3_aa: CASSDPGLAGGTGTQYF

v_call: TRBV30
clone_size: -
d_call: TRBD1
j_call: TRBJ2-1
cdr3_nt: TGTGCCTGGAGTGGACAGGGTTATGAGCAGTTCTTC
cdr3_aa: CAWSGQGYEQFF

v_call: TRBV10-3
clone_size: -
d_call: TRBD1
j_call: TRBJ1-2
cdr3_nt: TGTGCCATCAGCAGGGACAGGGGTGACTATGGCTACACCTTC
cdr3_aa: CAISRDRGDYGYTF

v_call: TRBV27
clone_size: -
d_call: -
j_call: TRBJ1-1
cdr3_nt: TGTGCCAGCAGTTTAACTCAGGGTGCTGAAGCTTTCTTT
cdr3_aa: CASSLTQGAEAFF

v_call: TRBV13
clone_size: -
d_call: TRBD1
j_call: TRBJ1-2
cdr3_nt: TGTGCCAGCAGCCCCAATCAGGGGGATGGCTACACCTTC
cdr3_aa: CASSPNQGDGYTF

v_call: TRBV5-1
clone_size: -
d_call: -
j_call: TRBJ2-3
cdr3_nt: TGCGCCAGCAGCCTGCCCGGAGATACGCAGTATTTT
cdr3_aa: CASSLPGDTQYF

v_call: TRBV5-6
clone_size: -
d_call: -
j_call: TRBJ2-7
cdr3_nt: TGTGCCAGCAGCCAACACGGGGGAACCTACGAGCAGTACTTC
cdr3_aa: CASSQHGGTYEQYF

v_call: TRBV14
clone_size: -
d_call: TRBD1
j_call: TRBJ1-1
cdr3_nt: TGTGCCAGCAGCCAGCGGACAGGGGTCGTGAACACTGAAGCTTTCTTT
cdr3_aa: CASSQRTGVVNTEAFF

v_call: TRBV30
clone_size: -
d_call: -
j_call: TRBJ1-1
cdr3_nt: TGTGCCTGGTTAAGGGGTGATTGGACTGAAGCTTTCTTT
cdr3_aa: CAWLRGDWTEAFF

v_call: TRBV5-1
clone_size: -
d_call: -
j_call: TRBJ1-3
cdr3_nt: TGCGCCAGCAGCACCACAGGCAATGGAAACACCATATATTTT
cdr3_aa: CASSTTGNGNTIYF

v_call: TRBV28
clone_size: -
d_call: -
j_call: TRBJ1-1
cdr3_nt: TGTGCCAGCAGTTTGGCCGGGGGATCCTCATCTTTCTTT
cdr3_aa: CASSLAGGSSSFF

v_call: TRBV2
clone_size: -
d_call: -
j_call: TRBJ2-4
cdr3_nt: TGTGCCAGCAGTGATTTCGGCAGGACTCTAGCCAAAAACATTCAGTACTTC
cdr3_aa: CASSDFGRTLAKNIQYF

v_call: TRBV6-5
clone_size: few
d_call: TRBD2
j_call: TRBJ2-3
cdr3_nt: TGTGCCAGCAGTTACCGGGGGGTCGGGGCGGGTACGCAGTATTTT
cdr3_aa: CASSYRGVGAGTQYF

v_call: TRBV5-1
clone_size: -
d_call: TRBD1
j_call: TRBJ1-1
cdr3_nt: TGCGCCAGCAGCTTTCAGGGACAGGGGAGCACTGAAGCTTTCTTT
cdr3_aa: CASSFQGQGSTEAFF

v_call: TRBV5-1
clone_size: -
d_call: TRBD1
j_call: TRBJ2-7
cdr3_nt: TGCGCCAGCAGCTTGGGGAACCGGGACAGGCCCTACGAGCAGTACTTC
cdr3_aa: CASSLGNRDRPYEQYF

v_call: TRBV5-8
clone_size: -
d_call: TRBD1
j_call: TRBJ1-5
cdr3_nt: TGTGCCAGCAGCACCGGACAGGGGGTGGAACAGCCCCAGCATTTT
cdr3_aa: CASSTGQGVEQPQHF

v_call: TRBV11-1
clone_size: few
d_call: -
j_call: TRBJ1-3
cdr3_nt: TGTGCCAGCAGCCTCGAAGCCCGATCTGGAAACACCATATATTTT
cdr3_aa: CASSLEARSGNTIYF

v_call: TRBV7-9
clone_size: -
d_call: TRBD1
j_call: TRBJ2-7
cdr3_nt: TGTGCCAGCAGCTTAGGGGACAGCGGCTACGGGCAGTACTTC
cdr3_aa: CASSLGDSGYGQYF

v_call: TRBV7-9
clone_size: -
d_call: TRBD1
j_call: TRBJ2-7
cdr3_nt: TGTGCCAGCAGCTTAACTTACAGGGGCCACGAGCAGTACTTC
cdr3_aa: CASSLTYRGHEQYF